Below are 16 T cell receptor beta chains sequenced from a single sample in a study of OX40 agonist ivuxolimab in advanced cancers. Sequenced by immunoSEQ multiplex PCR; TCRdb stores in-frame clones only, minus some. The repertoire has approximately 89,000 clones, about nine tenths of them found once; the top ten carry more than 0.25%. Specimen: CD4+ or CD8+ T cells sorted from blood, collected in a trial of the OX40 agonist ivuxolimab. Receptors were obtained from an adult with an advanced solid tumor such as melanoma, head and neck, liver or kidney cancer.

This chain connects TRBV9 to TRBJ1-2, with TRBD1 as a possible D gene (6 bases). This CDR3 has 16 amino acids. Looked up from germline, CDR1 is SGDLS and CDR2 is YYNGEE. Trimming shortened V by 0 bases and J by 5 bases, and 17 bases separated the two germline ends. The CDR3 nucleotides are TGTGCCAGCAGCGTAGAGGGACACGGGCTAAAATATGGCTACACCTTC. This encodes CASSVEGHGLKYGYTF.

The CDR3 DNA follows: TGTGCCAGCAGCCTGATGTGGGGCACAGATACGCAGTATTTT. Protein product: CASSLMWGTDTQYF. The V call is TRBV11-1, the J call TRBJ2-3; no reliable D call. Germline V gene sequence: CDR1 SGHAT, CDR2 FQDESV (reference sequence). Trimming removed 5 bases at V and 1 base at J, with 10 bases between. CDR3 length: 14 residues.

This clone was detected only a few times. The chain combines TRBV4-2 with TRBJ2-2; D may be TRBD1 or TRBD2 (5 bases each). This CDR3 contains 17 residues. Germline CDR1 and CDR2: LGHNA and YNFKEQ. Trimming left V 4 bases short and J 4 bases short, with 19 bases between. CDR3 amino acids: CASSRGTGASSTGELFF. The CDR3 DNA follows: TGTGCCAGCAGCCGCGGAACCGGGGCCTCGAGCACCGGGGAGCTGTTTTTT.

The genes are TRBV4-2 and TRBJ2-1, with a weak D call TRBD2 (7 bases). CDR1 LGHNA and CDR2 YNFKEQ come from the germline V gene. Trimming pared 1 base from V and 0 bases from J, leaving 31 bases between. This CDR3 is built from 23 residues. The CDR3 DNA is TGTGCCAGCAGCCAAGGGGGGGGCGCAATTTCGAGTATGACCACCCACTCCTACAATGAGCAGTTCTTC. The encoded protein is CASSQGGGAISSMTTHSYNEQFF.

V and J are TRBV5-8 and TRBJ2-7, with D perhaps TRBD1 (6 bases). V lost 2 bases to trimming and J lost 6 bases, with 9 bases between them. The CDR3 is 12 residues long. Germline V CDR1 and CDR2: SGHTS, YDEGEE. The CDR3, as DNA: TGTGCCAGCAGCTTCAGGGGATCCGAGCAGTACTTC. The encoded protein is CASSFRGSEQYF.

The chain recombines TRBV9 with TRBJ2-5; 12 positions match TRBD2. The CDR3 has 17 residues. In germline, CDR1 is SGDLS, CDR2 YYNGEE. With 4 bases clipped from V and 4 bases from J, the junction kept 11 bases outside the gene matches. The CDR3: CASSTTTLAGGRETQYF. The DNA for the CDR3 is TGTGCCAGCAGCACCACCACCCTAGCGGGGGGGCGAGAGACCCAGTACTTC.

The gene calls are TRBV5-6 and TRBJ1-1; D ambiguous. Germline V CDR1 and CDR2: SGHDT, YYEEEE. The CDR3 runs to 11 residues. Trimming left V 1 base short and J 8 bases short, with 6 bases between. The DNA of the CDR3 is TGTGCCAGCAGCTTGCAATCAGAAGCTTTCTTT. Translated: CASSLQSEAFF.

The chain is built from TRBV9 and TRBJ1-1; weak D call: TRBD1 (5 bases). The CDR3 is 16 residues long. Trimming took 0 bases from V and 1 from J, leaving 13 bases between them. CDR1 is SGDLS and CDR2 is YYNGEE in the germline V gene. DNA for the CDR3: TGTGCCAGCAGCGTAGATTTGGGAGGGGCGAACACTGAAGCTTTCTTT. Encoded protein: CASSVDLGGANTEAFF.

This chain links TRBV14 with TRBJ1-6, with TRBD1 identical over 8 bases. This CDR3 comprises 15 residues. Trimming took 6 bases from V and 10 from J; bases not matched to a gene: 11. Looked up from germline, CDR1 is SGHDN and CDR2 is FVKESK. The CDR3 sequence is CASRKNTGGGSPLHF. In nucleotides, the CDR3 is TGTGCCAGCAGAAAGAATACAGGGGGAGGCTCACCCCTCCACTTT. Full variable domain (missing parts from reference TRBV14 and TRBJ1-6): EAGVTQFPSHSVIEKGQTVTLRCDPISGHDNLYWYRRVMGKEIKFLLHFVKESKQDESGMPNNRFLAERTGGTYSTLKVQPAELEDSGVYFCASRKNTGGGSPLHFGNGTRLTVT.

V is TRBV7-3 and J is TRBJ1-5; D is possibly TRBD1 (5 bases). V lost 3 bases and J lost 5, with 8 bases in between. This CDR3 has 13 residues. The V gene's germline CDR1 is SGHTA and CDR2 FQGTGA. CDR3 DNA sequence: TGTGCCAGCAGCTTCGGGGCAGATCAGCCCCAGCATTTT. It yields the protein CASSFGADQPQHF. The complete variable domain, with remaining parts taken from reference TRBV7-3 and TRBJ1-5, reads GAGVSQTPSNKVTEKGKYVELRCDPISGHTALYWYRQSLGQGPEFLIYFQGTGAADDSGLPNDRFFAVRPEGSVSTLKIQRTERGDSAVYLCASSFGADQPQHFGDGTRLSIL.

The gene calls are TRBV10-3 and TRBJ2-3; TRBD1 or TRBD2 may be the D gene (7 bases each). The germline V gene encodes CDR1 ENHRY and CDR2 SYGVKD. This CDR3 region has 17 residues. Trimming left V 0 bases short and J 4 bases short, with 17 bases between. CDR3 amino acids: CAISESRGQGRADTQYF. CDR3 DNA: TGTGCCATCAGTGAGTCAAGGGGGCAGGGGAGGGCAGATACGCAGTATTTT.

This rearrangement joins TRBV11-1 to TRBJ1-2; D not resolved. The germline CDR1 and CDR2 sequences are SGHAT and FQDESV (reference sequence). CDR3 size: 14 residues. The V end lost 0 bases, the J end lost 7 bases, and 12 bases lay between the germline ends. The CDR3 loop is CASSLAKGVSGYTF. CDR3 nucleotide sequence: TGTGCCAGCAGCTTAGCCAAGGGTGTCTCTGGCTACACCTTC.

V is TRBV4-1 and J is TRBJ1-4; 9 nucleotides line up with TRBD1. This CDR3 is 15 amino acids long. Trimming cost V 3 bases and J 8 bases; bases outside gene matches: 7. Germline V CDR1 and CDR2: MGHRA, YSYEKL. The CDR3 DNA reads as TGCGCCAGCAGCCAGGGGGGACAGGGTAACGAAAAACTGTTTTTT. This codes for CASSQGGQGNEKLFF.

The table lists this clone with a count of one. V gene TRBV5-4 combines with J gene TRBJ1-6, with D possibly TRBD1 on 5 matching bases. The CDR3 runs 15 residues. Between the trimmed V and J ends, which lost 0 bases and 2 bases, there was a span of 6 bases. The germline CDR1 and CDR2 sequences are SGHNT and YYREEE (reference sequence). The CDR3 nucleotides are TGTGCCAGCAGCTTGGGGGGGACCTATAATTCACCCCTCCACTTT. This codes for CASSLGGTYNSPLHF.

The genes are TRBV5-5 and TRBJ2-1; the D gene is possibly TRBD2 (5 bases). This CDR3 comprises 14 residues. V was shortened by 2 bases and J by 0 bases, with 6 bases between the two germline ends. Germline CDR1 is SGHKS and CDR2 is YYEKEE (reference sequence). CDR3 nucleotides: TGTGCCAGCAGCTTAGCGGCCTCCTACAATGAGCAGTTCTTC. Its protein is CASSLAASYNEQFF.

CDR3 loop: CASTETGMNTEAFF. DNA of the CDR3: TGTGCCAGCACGGAGACAGGAATGAACACTGAAGCTTTCTTT. The chain recombines TRBV6-1 with TRBJ1-1; D may be TRBD1 (6 bases). Germline lookup yields CDR1 MNHNS and CDR2 SASEGT. Trimming took off 7 bases at V and 0 bases at J, with 12 bases between the two ends. This CDR3 comprises 14 residues.